One T cell receptor (beta chain) is described in this entry. As yet, its antigen is unknown. The data derive from a study of T cell clonotyping in hematopoietic cell transplantation. The assay was immunoSEQ multiplex PCR, and TCRdb's table has in-frame clones only and misses some. The sample contains about 2,000 clones, approximately 79% of which appear only once. Overall study results and limits: Few recipient clonotypes overlapped donors; over 95% were de novo at given depth. Pathologically expanded recipient clonotypes increased progressively from day 30 to day 180 as diversity fell.

Blood collection times were about day -28 and days 30, 100, 180 posttransplant. V was trimmed by 1 base and J by 10 bases, leaving 7 bases between them. Germline V lookup: CDR1 SQVTM, CDR2 ANQGSEA. The CDR3 consists of 10 residues. The genes are TRBV29-1 and TRBJ1-2, with D uncertain. The sample was peripheral blood mononuclear cells, taken 30 days after allogeneic stem cell transplant. The TCR was taken from a male patient aged 50 to 60 who had an allogeneic stem cell transplant from an unrelated donor, so the T cells may come from the graft donor. Some clones in this sample may be carry-over from other donors' samples. CDR3 coding DNA: TGCAGCGTTGAAGGGTTCGTCTACACCTTC. Amino acids: CSVEGFVYTF.